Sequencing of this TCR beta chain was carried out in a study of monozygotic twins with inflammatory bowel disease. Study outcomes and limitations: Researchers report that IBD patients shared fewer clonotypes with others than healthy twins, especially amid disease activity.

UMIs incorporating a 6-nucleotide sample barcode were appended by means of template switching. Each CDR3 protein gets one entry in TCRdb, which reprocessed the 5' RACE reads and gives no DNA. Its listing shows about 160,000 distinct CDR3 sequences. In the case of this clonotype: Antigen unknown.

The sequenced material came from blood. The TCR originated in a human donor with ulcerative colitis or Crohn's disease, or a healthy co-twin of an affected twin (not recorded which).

The CDR3 here is CASSYSGALQETQYF. The chain employs TRBV6-5 and TRBJ2-5; TCRdb indicates TRBD1, and absent DNA this call remains unverified. CDR3 size: 15 residues. From germline, CDR1 is MNHEY and CDR2 SVGAGI.